Shown below are 27 T cell receptor beta chains from a single sample sequenced in a study of T-cell reconstitution after alpha-beta-depleted transplantation in children. Library preparation (for TCRbeta) was performed with unique molecular identifiers. TCRdb re-called the PCR reads through MiXCR, storing one row per CDR3 protein. The data hold about 500,000 distinct CDR3 sequences, with about 33% observed a single time. The sample was PBMCs from the stem cell graft donor, taken from the stem cell graft. These receptors all come from a human donor who donated a stem cell graft to a child with aplastic anemia.

This chain links TRBV19 with TRBJ2-7; D is undetermined. Trimming shortened V by 1 base and J by 6 bases, and 10 bases separated the two germline ends. The CDR3 contains 13 residues. Germline V gene lookup returns CDR1 LNHDA and CDR2 SQIVND (reference sequence). CDR3 sequence reads: CASSIGWESEQYV. CDR3 DNA sequence: TGTGCCAGTAGTATAGGCTGGGAAAGCGAGCAGTACGTC.

The gene calls are TRBV6-1 and TRBJ2-2, with a possible D match to TRBD2 (5 bases). The germline V gene encodes CDR1 MNHNS and CDR2 SASEGT. This CDR3 is 16 amino acids long. Trimming removed 4 bases from V and 2 bases from J, with 14 bases in between. The CDR3: CASSAISVDNTGELFF. The CDR3 DNA sequence: TGTGCCAGCAGTGCCATTAGCGTAGATAACACCGGGGAGCTGTTTTTT.

The chain uses TRBV20-1 and TRBJ2-2; D may be TRBD1 or TRBD2 (6 bases each). The CDR3 sequence is 16 residues long. Germline CDR1 and CDR2: DFQATT and SNEGSKA (reference sequence). Trimming took off 3 bases at V and 4 bases at J, with 18 bases between the two ends. The CDR3 nucleotides are TGCAGTGCTAGGCCCATGGGGGGCGGAGGCACCGGGGAGCTGTTTTTT. It encodes CSARPMGGGGTGELFF.

This clonotype was counted only a few times. The rearrangement joins TRBV6-1 to TRBJ2-7; the match to TRBD1 covers 11 bases. Trimming at V came to 3 bases and at J to 7 bases, leaving 2 bases not matched to a gene. The CDR3 has 13 residues. Per the germline V gene, CDR1 is MNHNS and CDR2 is SASEGT. CDR3 amino acids: CASSEGTGGEQYV. For the CDR3, the DNA is TGTGCCAGCAGTGAGGGGACAGGGGGGGAGCAGTACGTC.

This clonotype has only a few counts. The chain combines TRBV12-3 or TRBV12-4 with TRBJ1-5, with D unclear. V shed 2 bases and J shed 3 bases, with 5 bases lying between them. This CDR3 has 13 amino acids. The DNA of the CDR3 is TGTGCCAGCAGTTTAACAGTCAATCAGCCCCAGCATTTT. Amino acid sequence: CASSLTVNQPQHF.

This clonotype was counted between two and nine times. The chain has TRBV7-2 and TRBJ2-7; D is uncertain. This CDR3 region has 14 residues. Trimming shortened V by 3 bases and J by 1 base, and 10 bases separated the two germline ends. Looked up from germline, CDR1 is SGHTA and CDR2 is FQGNSA. CDR3 DNA sequence: TGTGCCAGCAGCTTTAAAGGGCCGTCCTACGAGCAGTACTTC. It specifies CASSFKGPSYEQYF.

This rearrangement joins TRBV12-3 or TRBV12-4 to TRBJ1-4; D is possibly TRBD1 (5 bases). There are 14 residues in the CDR3. Between the trimmed V and J ends, which lost 9 bases and 5 bases, there was a span of 16 bases. The CDR3 DNA is TGTGCCAGTACGGGGGGGACTGACAATGAAAAACTGTTTTTT. Protein: CASTGGTDNEKLFF.

This clonotype has at least ten counts. The V call is TRBV7-8, the J call TRBJ2-2; D is uncertain. Germline V lookup: CDR1 SGHVS, CDR2 FQNEAQ. The germline V and J ends were trimmed by 2 bases and 6 bases, with 1 base remaining between them. The CDR3 contains 11 residues. This chain's CDR3 is CASSLPGELFF. The DNA of the CDR3 is TGTGCCAGCAGCTTACCCGGGGAGCTGTTTTTT.

Only a few counts were recorded for this clonotype. V gene TRBV4-3 combines with J gene TRBJ1-1, with D unclear. The CDR3 spans 13 residues. Germline-derived CDR1 and CDR2 are LGHNA and YSLEER. The germline V and J ends were trimmed by 3 bases and 9 bases, with 14 bases remaining between them. In DNA form, the CDR3 reads TGCGCCAGCAGCCACGAGGACGGGTACCAAGCTTTCTTT. This sequence encodes CASSHEDGYQAFF.

This chain connects TRBV5-6 to TRBJ2-2; 7 nucleotides align to TRBD2. V was clipped by 5 bases and J by 9 bases; unmatched bases: 10. The CDR3 loop spans 14 amino acids. Per the germline V gene, CDR1 is SGHDT and CDR2 is YYEEEE. DNA of the CDR3: TGTGCCAGCAGGTCGTTAAGGCGGGAGAGGGAGCTGTTTTTT. Translation: CASRSLRRERELFF.

The rearrangement uses TRBV19 and TRBJ2-1, with TRBD1 matching 10 bases. The V segment lost 10 bases and the J segment 4 bases; nucleotides outside the gene matches: 7. The V gene's germline CDR1 is LNHDA and CDR2 SQIVND (reference sequence). This CDR3 contains 14 residues. The CDR3: CATGDRGPYNEQFF. In nucleotides, the CDR3 is TGTGCCACCGGGGACAGGGGACCTTACAATGAGCAGTTCTTC.

As regards this clonotype: A junction end diverges from the germline sequence, so it may reflect a read error. The DNA for the CDR3 is TGCGCCAGCAGCACATGGACAGGGAGCTCCTACGTGCAGTACTTC. Protein product: CASSTWTGSSYVQYF. The chain has TRBV5-1 and TRBJ2-7; TRBD1 agrees at 8 bases. The CDR3 runs 15 residues. Germline V gene lookup returns CDR1 SGHRS and CDR2 YFSETQ.

This clonotype was picked up a small number of times. The chain links TRBV7-2 to TRBJ1-2; D perhaps matches TRBD1 (5 bases). The CDR3 extends over 15 amino acids. The V gene lost 5 bases and the J gene lost 4 bases, with 17 bases spanning the gap. Germline CDR1 and CDR2: SGHTA and FQGNSA. CDR3 protein: CASSDRDGGIYGYTF. CDR3 nucleotides: TGTGCCAGCAGCGACCGGGACGGAGGAATCTATGGCTACACCTTC.

The chain has TRBV28 and TRBJ1-1, with D tentatively TRBD1 (5 bases). Germline V gives CDR1 MDHEN, CDR2 SYDVKM. The CDR3 runs to 16 residues. With 6 bases removed from V and 1 base from J, the gap between germline ends came to 18 bases. The CDR3 is CASSWGRGAENTEAFF. DNA for the CDR3: TGTGCCAGCAGCTGGGGAAGAGGGGCAGAGAACACTGAAGCTTTCTTT.

The chain links TRBV29-1 to TRBJ2-7, with D tentatively TRBD2 (5 bases). V gave up 7 bases and J gave up 5 bases, with 18 bases separating them. CDR1 and CDR2 from the germline V gene are SQVTM and ANQGSEA. The CDR3 has 13 residues. CDR3: CSALRVPGNEQYF. In DNA, the CDR3 is TGCAGCGCCCTGAGGGTGCCAGGCAACGAGCAGTACTTC.

This clonotype was observed a handful of times. This chain joins TRBV12-3 or TRBV12-4 and TRBJ1-2; TRBD1 is a possible D gene (6 bases). V was pared by 3 bases and J by 8 bases, with 16 bases between. The CDR3 has 14 amino acids. Written as DNA, the CDR3 is TGTGCCAGCAGTTTGGGGGCCCTAAAGGAAGGCTACACCTTC. It specifies CASSLGALKEGYTF.

The chain joins TRBV7-2 to TRBJ2-1, with 14 bases that match TRBD2. The CDR3 extends over 16 amino acids. The germline V gene has CDR1 SGHTA and CDR2 FQGNSA. The J segment lost 8 bases and the V segment lost 5 bases, leaving 8 bases of the junction unmatched. The CDR3 bases are TGTGCCAGCAGCCGAACCGGGACTAGCGGGGGTCATGAGCAGTTCTTC. It encodes CASSRTGTSGGHEQFF.

This clonotype appeared a few times. The chain recombines TRBV4-3 with TRBJ2-3; TRBD2 matches 15 bases. This CDR3 has 18 amino acids. Trimming cost V 4 bases and J 4 bases; bases outside gene matches: 9. CDR1 LGHNA and CDR2 YSLEER come from the germline V gene. CDR3 region: CASSPRIGLAGGADTQYF. CDR3 bases: TGCGCCAGCAGCCCCCGGATCGGACTAGCGGGAGGGGCAGATACGCAGTATTTT.

This clonotype was observed a few times. The chain is built from TRBV6-2 or TRBV6-3 and TRBJ1-2; D perhaps matches TRBD1 (5 bases). This CDR3 has 16 amino acids. V was shortened by 2 bases and J by 4 bases, with 17 bases between the two germline ends. CDR1 is MNHEY and CDR2 is SVGEGT in the germline V gene. The CDR3 region has the DNA TGTGCCAGCAGTTACGATCCGACAGTAACCTCCTATGGCTACACCTTC. Translated, it gives CASSYDPTVTSYGYTF.

The V call is TRBV30, the J call TRBJ1-1; D gene uncertain. There are 13 residues in the CDR3. Per the germline V gene, CDR1 is GTSNPN and CDR2 is SVGIG (reference sequence). V shed 5 bases and J shed 2 bases, with 12 bases lying between them. The CDR3 spells CAWAGQSNTEAFF. The CDR3 bases are TGTGCCTGGGCGGGTCAAAGCAACACTGAAGCTTTCTTT.

Details on this clonotype: The junction does not match germline at one end; this may be a read error. V gene TRBV7-9 combines with J gene TRBJ2-1; TRBD2 matches 9 bases. The CDR3 sequence is 14 residues long. The germline gives CDR1 SEHNR, CDR2 FQNEAQ (reference sequence). CDR3 region: CTSQTSGFNDEQFF. CDR3 nucleotides: TGTACCAGCCAAACTAGCGGGTTTAACGATGAGCAGTTCTTC.

This clonotype was detected once. V gene TRBV6-2 or TRBV6-3 combines with J gene TRBJ2-7; the D is unclear. Trimming removed 4 bases from V and 0 bases from J, with 13 bases in between. CDR3 length equals 15 residues. The germline CDR1 and CDR2 sequences are MNHEY and SVGEGT. The CDR3 spells CASSSGPNLSYEQYV. The CDR3, as DNA: TGTGCCAGCAGTTCTGGGCCTAACCTCTCCTACGAGCAGTACGTC.

The V call is TRBV28, the J call TRBJ2-5; 8 nucleotides align to TRBD2. With 3 bases clipped from V and 7 bases from J, the junction kept 16 bases outside the gene matches. CDR3 length equals 17 residues. From germline, CDR1 is MDHEN and CDR2 SYDVKM. CDR3: CASSFPQGSGSLGTQYF. The DNA for the CDR3 is TGTGCCAGCAGTTTCCCACAAGGGAGCGGGAGCTTAGGGACCCAGTACTTC.

This clonotype was seen only a few times. J is TRBJ1-1 and V is TRBV29-1, with D possibly TRBD1 on 6 matching bases. In germline, CDR1 is SQVTM, CDR2 ANQGSEA. V lost 4 bases, J lost 7 bases, and 16 bases lay in between. The CDR3 loop spans 13 amino acids. CDR3 sequence reads: CSVAQGHTNEAFF. In nucleotides, the CDR3 is TGCAGCGTTGCACAGGGACACACAAATGAAGCTTTCTTT.

This chain uses TRBV20-1 with TRBJ2-7, with 7 bases lining up with TRBD2. Germline assignment: CDR1 DFQATT and CDR2 SNEGSKA (reference sequence). V was clipped by 0 bases and J by 1 base; unmatched bases: 6. CDR3 length equals 15 residues. The DNA of the CDR3 is TGCAGTGCTAGAGACCGACTAGCTGGGTCCTACGAGCAGTACTTC. This gives the protein CSARDRLAGSYEQYF.

This clonotype has only a few counts. The CDR3 protein is CASTQQGYSGNTIYF. The CDR3 bases are TGCGCCAGCACCCAACAGGGATACTCTGGAAACACCATATATTTT. The gene calls are TRBV10-2 and TRBJ1-3, with TRBD1 as a possible D gene (6 bases). This CDR3 contains 15 residues. The V and J ends lost 7 bases and 0 bases respectively, with 13 bases between them. Germline V gene lookup returns CDR1 WSHSY and CDR2 SAAADI.

The chain is built from TRBV11-1 and TRBJ2-2; weak D call: TRBD1 (6 bases). Trimming took off 4 bases at V and 2 bases at J, with 26 bases between the two ends. In germline, CDR1 is SGHAT, CDR2 FQDESV (reference sequence). CDR3 length equals 20 residues. CDR3 sequence (DNA): TGTGCCAGCAGCTCACGGCTGGGGCACAGGGAAACAATAAACACCGGGGAGCTGTTTTTT. Amino acid sequence: CASSSRLGHRETINTGELFF. Filled out from reference TRBV11-1 and TRBJ2-2, the complete variable domain reads EAEVAQSPRYKITEKSQAVAFWCDPISGHATLYWYRQILGQGPELLVQFQDESVVDDSQLPKDRFSAERLKGVDSTLKIQPAELGDSAMYLCASSSRLGHRETINTGELFFGEGSRLTVL.